This paragraph reports one T cell receptor beta chain. The sample originates from a study of shared clonotypes between healthy human individuals. Assay: immunoSEQ multiplex PCR; the TCRdb copy retains only in-frame clones and omits some. The sample lists roughly 490,000 clones, 79% occurring once. Per germline, CDR1 SNHLY and CDR2 FYNNEI. CDR3 length: 13 amino acids. The ends were cut back, 3 bases at V and 5 bases at J, with 8 bases in the middle. The chain is built from TRBV2 and TRBJ2-1; D not resolved. The sequence derives from a woman in her thirties or forties in good health. Some clones in this sample may be carry-over from other donors' samples. Sequencing was done on a sample of PBMCs. In DNA, the CDR3 is TGTGCCAGCAGTGATGCTCTGAACAATGAGCAGTTCTTC. This gives the protein CASSDALNNEQFF.